Listed below are T cell receptor beta chains from one sample, sequenced in a study of CD8 T cells in ankylosing spondylitis. Each CDR3 protein gets one entry after TCRdb re-called the 5' RACE reads with MiXCR. The table lists about 540,000 distinct CDR3 sequences, 9.5% to 15% of them singletons. The material sequenced was blood, either unsorted or a sorted T cell fraction (not recorded which). These receptors were taken from a male donor with ankylosing spondylitis. The CDR3 runs from the conserved cysteine through the conserved F or W. The D gene is left open where the match is weak. Clone sizes are given selectively: once, few, many, or a class where the clone is expanded.

len: 13; abundance: many; d_gene: NA; j_gene: TRBJ2-2; v_gene: TRBV29-1; CDR3nt: TGCAGCGTTACAGCGACCCTGGCCGGGGAGCTGTTTTTT; CDR3aa: CSVTATLAGELFF
len: 16; abundance: few; d_gene: TRBD2; j_gene: TRBJ2-1; v_gene: TRBV5-1; CDR3nt: TGCGCCACCACGACTAGCGGGAGTAGCAGTAGGAATGAGCAGTTCTTC; CDR3aa: CATTTSGSSSRNEQFF
len: 12; abundance: NA; d_gene: NA; j_gene: TRBJ2-3; v_gene: TRBV7-9; CDR3nt: TGTGCCAGCAGCTTTAGGGCAGATACGCAGTATTTT; CDR3aa: CASSFRADTQYF
len: 13; abundance: many; d_gene: TRBD2; j_gene: TRBJ2-3; v_gene: TRBV20-1; CDR3nt: TGCAGTGCCCCGGGACTAGCGTCAGATACGCAGTATTTT; CDR3aa: CSAPGLASDTQYF
len: 16; abundance: NA; d_gene: NA; j_gene: TRBJ1-2; v_gene: TRBV24-1; CDR3nt: TGTGCCACCAGCCCGGGACCGCCGTTAGCTAACTATGGCTACACCTTC; CDR3aa: CATSPGPPLANYGYTF
len: 16; abundance: few; d_gene: TRBD2; j_gene: TRBJ2-1; v_gene: TRBV10-2; CDR3nt: TGCGCCAGCAGTGACTCGGGACTAGCGGGAGCCCAAGAGCAGTTCTTC; CDR3aa: CASSDSGLAGAQEQFF
len: 12; abundance: NA; d_gene: NA; j_gene: TRBJ2-3; v_gene: TRBV20-1; CDR3nt: TGCAGTGCTAGAGGGGTTCCTCGTACGCAGTATTTT; CDR3aa: CSARGVPRTQYF
len: 12; abundance: NA; d_gene: NA; j_gene: TRBJ2-7; v_gene: TRBV15; CDR3nt: TGTGCCACCAGCAGAGTACGATACGAGCAGTACTTC; CDR3aa: CATSRVRYEQYF
len: 15; abundance: NA; d_gene: NA; j_gene: TRBJ2-1; v_gene: TRBV2; CDR3nt: TGTGCCAGCATGGGGGGCAGTGGAGGGTACAATGAGCAGTTCTTC; CDR3aa: CASMGGSGGYNEQFF
len: 15; abundance: NA; d_gene: TRBD1; j_gene: TRBJ1-4; v_gene: TRBV5-1; CDR3nt: TGCGCCAGCAGCAAGGAGACAGGGCCGGATGAAAAACTGTTTTTT; CDR3aa: CASSKETGPDEKLFF
len: 13; abundance: NA; d_gene: NA; j_gene: TRBJ1-1; v_gene: TRBV7-7; CDR3nt: TGTGCCAGCAGCTTTGGGCCTGACACTGAAGCTTTCTTT; CDR3aa: CASSFGPDTEAFF
len: 15; abundance: few; d_gene: NA; j_gene: TRBJ1-1; v_gene: TRBV10-3; CDR3nt: TGTGCCATCAGTGAGGTAGTCAGACCGAACACTGAAGCTTTCTTT; CDR3aa: CAISEVVRPNTEAFF
len: 12; abundance: few; d_gene: NA; j_gene: TRBJ1-3; v_gene: TRBV6-6; CDR3nt: TGTGCCAGCCGGGACCAAGGAAACACCATATATTTT; CDR3aa: CASRDQGNTIYF
len: 14; abundance: many; d_gene: NA; j_gene: TRBJ2-5; v_gene: TRBV12-3/TRBV12-4; CDR3nt: TGTGCCAGCAGTTGGGGGGGACAGCAAGAGACCCAGTACTTC; CDR3aa: CASSWGGQQETQYF
len: 14; abundance: few; d_gene: NA; j_gene: TRBJ1-5; v_gene: TRBV12-3/TRBV12-4; CDR3nt: TGTGCCAGCAGTTTATCCCTCCCCAGTCAGCCCCAGCATTTT; CDR3aa: CASSLSLPSQPQHF
len: 15; abundance: few; d_gene: NA; j_gene: TRBJ1-1; v_gene: TRBV4-2; CDR3nt: TGTGCCAGCAGCCTTTCAGGGTGGGACTCTACTGAAGCTTTCTTT; CDR3aa: CASSLSGWDSTEAFF
len: 15; abundance: NA; d_gene: NA; j_gene: TRBJ2-6; v_gene: TRBV5-1; CDR3nt: TGCGCCAGCAGCTTTACAGGGACTGGGGCCAACGTCCTGACTTTC; CDR3aa: CASSFTGTGANVLTF
len: 17; abundance: few; d_gene: TRBD2; j_gene: TRBJ2-5; v_gene: TRBV5-1; CDR3nt: TGCGCCAGCAGCTTGACCGGGACTAGCACGACGGGGGAGACCCAGTACTTC; CDR3aa: CASSLTGTSTTGETQYF
len: 13; abundance: few; d_gene: NA; j_gene: TRBJ2-5; v_gene: TRBV10-3; CDR3nt: TGTGCCATCAGGGCAGGACTACAAGAGACCCAGTACTTC; CDR3aa: CAIRAGLQETQYF
len: 16; abundance: few; d_gene: TRBD2; j_gene: TRBJ2-1; v_gene: TRBV27; CDR3nt: TGTGCCAGCAGTCCTCTAGCGGGAGCCCGGTCGAATGAGCAGTTCTTC; CDR3aa: CASSPLAGARSNEQFF
len: 12; abundance: many; d_gene: NA; j_gene: TRBJ2-5; v_gene: TRBV5-1; CDR3nt: TGCGCCAGCAGCGGGGACCAAGAGACCCAGTACTTC; CDR3aa: CASSGDQETQYF
len: 14; abundance: few; d_gene: NA; j_gene: TRBJ2-1; v_gene: TRBV15; CDR3nt: TGTGCCACCAGCAGAGTCGACGTATACAATGAGCAGTTCTTC; CDR3aa: CATSRVDVYNEQFF
len: 13; abundance: few; d_gene: NA; j_gene: TRBJ2-1; v_gene: TRBV10-1; CDR3nt: TGCGCCAGCAGTGAGTCGAAGGGAGGTGAGCAGTTCTTC; CDR3aa: CASSESKGGEQFF
len: 15; abundance: NA; d_gene: NA; j_gene: TRBJ2-6; v_gene: TRBV28; CDR3nt: TGTGCCAGCAGGCCAGAGGGAGCTGGGGCCAACGTCCTGACTTTC; CDR3aa: CASRPEGAGANVLTF
len: 16; abundance: NA; d_gene: NA; j_gene: TRBJ2-1; v_gene: TRBV24-1; CDR3nt: TGTGCCACCAGTACCTCTAGCGCAAGCTCCTACAATGAGCAGTTCTTC; CDR3aa: CATSTSSASSYNEQFF
len: 15; abundance: NA; d_gene: TRBD2; j_gene: TRBJ2-5; v_gene: TRBV5-1; CDR3nt: TGCGCCAGCAGCTTGGTTCTAGCGGAAGAGGAGACCCAGTACTTC; CDR3aa: CASSLVLAEEETQYF
len: 12; abundance: NA; d_gene: NA; j_gene: TRBJ1-2; v_gene: TRBV12-3/TRBV12-4; CDR3nt: TGTGCCAGCAGCACAGGTGATTGGGGCTACACCTTC; CDR3aa: CASSTGDWGYTF
len: 15; abundance: many; d_gene: NA; j_gene: TRBJ2-1; v_gene: TRBV14; CDR3nt: TGTGCCAGCAGTCCACAGGGAGTCCCCTACAATGAGCAGTTCTTC; CDR3aa: CASSPQGVPYNEQFF
len: 11; abundance: many; d_gene: NA; j_gene: TRBJ2-5; v_gene: TRBV7-9; CDR3nt: TGTGCCAGCAGCCCCGGTACGGCCCAGTACTTC; CDR3aa: CASSPGTAQYF
len: 21; abundance: few; d_gene: TRBD2; j_gene: TRBJ2-1; v_gene: TRBV11-2; CDR3nt: TGTGCCAGCCGTGGGTTTGGGGTCCCGACTAGCGGGAGTGGATCCTACAATGAGCAGTTCTTC; CDR3aa: CASRGFGVPTSGSGSYNEQFF
len: 15; abundance: few; d_gene: TRBD1; j_gene: TRBJ1-2; v_gene: TRBV10-3; CDR3nt: TGTGCCATCCGGGACAGGGGGGCTCCTAACTATGGCTACACCTTC; CDR3aa: CAIRDRGAPNYGYTF
len: 15; abundance: NA; d_gene: NA; j_gene: TRBJ1-1; v_gene: TRBV5-1; CDR3nt: TGCGCCAGCAGCGGGTTGGGACTGACGAACACTGAAGCTTTCTTT; CDR3aa: CASSGLGLTNTEAFF
len: 14; abundance: few; d_gene: NA; j_gene: TRBJ2-7; v_gene: TRBV12-3/TRBV12-4; CDR3nt: TGTGCCAGCAGTTTCCAGGGACTCTCCTACGAGCAGTACTTC; CDR3aa: CASSFQGLSYEQYF
len: 18; abundance: few; d_gene: TRBD2; j_gene: TRBJ2-7; v_gene: TRBV11-2; CDR3nt: TGTGCCAGCAGCTTAGTTTCGGGACTAGCGGGAGGCTACTACGAGCAGTACTTC; CDR3aa: CASSLVSGLAGGYYEQYF
len: 16; abundance: NA; d_gene: TRBD2; j_gene: TRBJ2-5; v_gene: TRBV12-3/TRBV12-4; CDR3nt: TGTGCCAGCAGTACCACTAGCGGGAGGGCCCGGGAGACCCAGTACTTC; CDR3aa: CASSTTSGRARETQYF
len: 15; abundance: NA; d_gene: NA; j_gene: TRBJ2-3; v_gene: TRBV5-1; CDR3nt: TGCGCCAGCAGCAGCGGACTAAGGGGGCTAGATACGCAGTATTTT; CDR3aa: CASSSGLRGLDTQYF
len: 12; abundance: few; d_gene: NA; j_gene: TRBJ2-1; v_gene: TRBV3-1; CDR3nt: TGTGCCAGCAGCCGAGGCCTTAGCCGGCCGTTCTTC; CDR3aa: CASSRGLSRPFF
len: 18; abundance: NA; d_gene: TRBD1; j_gene: TRBJ2-1; v_gene: TRBV11-1; CDR3nt: TGTGCCAGCAGCCAGTGGAGGACCGGGACAGAGCACGGGAATGAGCAGTTCTTC; CDR3aa: CASSQWRTGTEHGNEQFF
len: 14; abundance: few; d_gene: NA; j_gene: TRBJ2-1; v_gene: TRBV20-1; CDR3nt: TGCAGTGCCCTTCCGGGGAGTACCTACAATGAGCAGTTCTTC; CDR3aa: CSALPGSTYNEQFF
len: 16; abundance: NA; d_gene: TRBD1; j_gene: TRBJ2-1; v_gene: TRBV12-3/TRBV12-4; CDR3nt: TGTGCCAGCAGTCCGCCCCGGACAGGCTCCTACAATGAGCAGTTCTTC; CDR3aa: CASSPPRTGSYNEQFF
len: 17; abundance: many; d_gene: NA; j_gene: TRBJ2-6; v_gene: TRBV20-1; CDR3nt: TGCAGTGCTAGAACGGGGTATGGGACCCCTGGGGCCAACGTCCTGACTTTC; CDR3aa: CSARTGYGTPGANVLTF
len: 16; abundance: few; d_gene: NA; j_gene: TRBJ2-6; v_gene: TRBV18; CDR3nt: TGTGCCAGCTCACCATCGAAAGGGGCTGGGGCCAACGTCCTGACTTTC; CDR3aa: CASSPSKGAGANVLTF
len: 15; abundance: NA; d_gene: NA; j_gene: TRBJ2-2; v_gene: TRBV2; CDR3nt: TGTGCCAGCACCTTGGGTCGGCCGAACACCGGGGAGCTGTTTTTT; CDR3aa: CASTLGRPNTGELFF
len: 16; abundance: NA; d_gene: NA; j_gene: TRBJ2-7; v_gene: TRBV10-3; CDR3nt: TGTGCCATCAGTACCCCGGTGAAGGGGGTCTCCTACGAGCAGTACTTC; CDR3aa: CAISTPVKGVSYEQYF
len: 11; abundance: NA; d_gene: NA; j_gene: TRBJ2-7; v_gene: TRBV2; CDR3nt: TGTGCCAGCAGGGGTAGTGGGGAGCAGTACTTC; CDR3aa: CASRGSGEQYF
len: 12; abundance: NA; d_gene: NA; j_gene: TRBJ2-7; v_gene: TRBV20-1; CDR3nt: TGCAGTGCTAGAGTCCGTGGCTACGAGCAGTACTTC; CDR3aa: CSARVRGYEQYF
len: 16; abundance: NA; d_gene: NA; j_gene: TRBJ2-6; v_gene: TRBV7-8; CDR3nt: TGTGCCAGTAGCAAACAGGGTATTCCTGGGGCCAACGTCCTGACTTTC; CDR3aa: CASSKQGIPGANVLTF
len: 13; abundance: NA; d_gene: NA; j_gene: TRBJ2-7; v_gene: TRBV3-1; CDR3nt: TGTGCCAGCAGCCAAGGGGCAACCTACGAGCAGTACTTC; CDR3aa: CASSQGATYEQYF
len: 14; abundance: few; d_gene: NA; j_gene: TRBJ2-3; v_gene: TRBV11-2; CDR3nt: TGTGCCAGCAGCTTAAGGCGGAACCCAGATACGCAGTATTTT; CDR3aa: CASSLRRNPDTQYF
len: 17; abundance: many; d_gene: NA; j_gene: TRBJ2-7; v_gene: TRBV29-1; CDR3nt: TGCAGCGTCGTGAAGGGAAAAGGGGAGTGGGGCGTCTACGAGCAGTACTTC; CDR3aa: CSVVKGKGEWGVYEQYF
len: 15; abundance: many; d_gene: TRBD1; j_gene: TRBJ2-1; v_gene: TRBV11-2; CDR3nt: TGTGCCAGCAGCTTTCGGACAGGAGCCTACAATGAGCAGTTCTTC; CDR3aa: CASSFRTGAYNEQFF
len: 13; abundance: few; d_gene: NA; j_gene: TRBJ2-7; v_gene: TRBV11-2; CDR3nt: TGTGCCAGCAGCTCCTTTAGCAGATACGAGCAGTACTTC; CDR3aa: CASSSFSRYEQYF
len: 15; abundance: many; d_gene: TRBD1; j_gene: TRBJ1-5; v_gene: TRBV5-1; CDR3nt: TGCGCCAGCAGCTTGGGCACAGGGGGCGGTCAGCCCCAGCATTTT; CDR3aa: CASSLGTGGGQPQHF
len: 13; abundance: few; d_gene: NA; j_gene: TRBJ2-2; v_gene: TRBV5-1; CDR3nt: TGCGCCAGCAGCTCCACAGTGACCGGGGAGCTGTTTTTT; CDR3aa: CASSSTVTGELFF
len: 16; abundance: NA; d_gene: NA; j_gene: TRBJ1-1; v_gene: TRBV9; CDR3nt: TGTGCCAGCAGCGTAGAGAATCCGGGTTTGAACACTGAAGCTTTCTTT; CDR3aa: CASSVENPGLNTEAFF
len: 13; abundance: few; d_gene: NA; j_gene: TRBJ2-7; v_gene: TRBV19; CDR3nt: TGTGCCAGTAGTACCGGTGGGGGCTACGAGCAGTACTTC; CDR3aa: CASSTGGGYEQYF
len: 15; abundance: NA; d_gene: TRBD2; j_gene: TRBJ2-3; v_gene: TRBV2; CDR3nt: TGTGCCAGCAGCGACAGCGGGAGCCCTACAGATACGCAGTATTTT; CDR3aa: CASSDSGSPTDTQYF
len: 16; abundance: NA; d_gene: TRBD1; j_gene: TRBJ1-2; v_gene: TRBV12-3/TRBV12-4; CDR3nt: TGTGCCAGCAGTCCCCGACAGGGCTGGGCATCGTATGGCTACACCTTC; CDR3aa: CASSPRQGWASYGYTF
len: 17; abundance: few; d_gene: TRBD1; j_gene: TRBJ2-1; v_gene: TRBV15; CDR3nt: TGTGCCACCAGCAGAGATTTCGGGACAGGGGGTCCCAATGAGCAGTTCTTC; CDR3aa: CATSRDFGTGGPNEQFF
len: 17; abundance: NA; d_gene: TRBD1; j_gene: TRBJ2-1; v_gene: TRBV7-9; CDR3nt: TGTGCCAGCAGCCCCCAGGTCGGCAGGGGGCTTTACAATGAGCAGTTCTTC; CDR3aa: CASSPQVGRGLYNEQFF